The source of this TCR beta chain is a study of T cells in localized non-small cell lung cancer. Sequencing used immunoSEQ multiplex PCR; TCRdb keeps in-frame clones, though not all of them. The table includes 4,500 or so clones, around two fifths detected once. Trimming removed 3 bases at V and 1 base at J, with 6 bases between. CDR3 length: 13 residues. Germline CDR1 and CDR2: MDHEN and SYDVKM. This specimen was lung tumor tissue, taken before any cancer treatment. The genes are TRBV28 and TRBJ1-1; tentative D call: TRBD1 (6 bases). This clonotype was sampled from a woman aged 35 to 70 with stage I lung adenocarcinoma. The CDR3 sequence: CASSLGQNTEAFF. The CDR3 DNA follows: TGTGCCAGCAGTTTGGGACAGAACACTGAAGCTTTCTTT.